These T cell receptor beta chains were read from a single sample in a study of cytomegalovirus exposure and HLA in healthy donors. TCRdb's copy holds only in-frame clones and misses some; the assay was immunoSEQ multiplex PCR. The sample holds roughly 170,000 clones; about 80% are singletons and the top ten take under 0.8%. The sequenced sample was PBMCs. The receptor source for this set is a boy younger than 18 in good health and CMV-seronegative. Each CDR3 is given with its conserved first and last residue. A D gene is named only where the DNA matches it firmly. Clone size appears in some rows only: once, few, many, or a class for an expanded clone.

>-|TRBJ2-7|TRBV19|-
TGTGCCACCCTAAAGGAAGGGAGTTACGAGCAGTACTTC
CATLKEGSYEQYF
>-|TRBJ2-1|TRBV4-1|TRBD1
TGCGCCAGCAGCCATCCTCCGGGACAGGGAAAGTTCAATGAGCAGTTCTTC
CASSHPPGQGKFNEQFF
>-|TRBJ2-5|TRBV7-9|TRBD2
TGTGCCAGCAGCCCCCCCGGGCTAGCGGGGGCCCGAAGGGAGACCCAGTACTTC
CASSPPGLAGARRETQYF
>-|TRBJ2-3|TRBV9|TRBD2
TGTGCCAGCAGCGTAGCGTCTAGCGGGAGTCCAGATACGCAGTATTTT
CASSVASSGSPDTQYF
>-|TRBJ1-2|TRBV7-2|-
TGTGCCAGCAGCCCTCGAGTGGGGGGACGGTATGGCTACACCTTC
CASSPRVGGRYGYTF
>-|TRBJ2-1|TRBV7-9|TRBD2
TGTGCCAGCAGACCGGGACTAGCTGGTGATGAGCAGTTCTTC
CASRPGLAGDEQFF
>-|TRBJ2-2|TRBV15|TRBD1
TGTGCCACCAGCAGAAACAGGGGGCATTTCCCCGGGGAGCTGTTTTTT
CATSRNRGHFPGELFF
>-|TRBJ2-7|TRBV4-3|-
TGCGCCAGCAGCCCCCACGCGGGGGACAGGTCCTACGAGCAGTACTTC
CASSPHAGDRSYEQYF
>-|TRBJ1-2|TRBV18|-
TGTGCCAGCTCACCACCGGTTCAGGCCTATGGCTACACCTTC
CASSPPVQAYGYTF
>-|TRBJ1-1|TRBV29-1|-
TGCAGCGTTGAAACCTGGCAGGGAACCACTGAAGCTTTCTTT
CSVETWQGTTEAFF
>-|TRBJ1-6|TRBV4-3|-
TGCGCCAGCAGCCAAGTAGGAGACAGCGGGTCACCCCTCCACTTT
CASSQVGDSGSPLHF
>-|TRBJ1-1|TRBV6-5|-
TGTGCCAGCACCAAAGCTGACAGTCCGAACACTGAAGCTTTCTTT
CASTKADSPNTEAFF
>few|TRBJ2-4|TRBV7-3|-
TGTGCCAGCAGCTCGGAACCGGGACTCACTCAGTACTTC
CASSSEPGLTQYF
>-|TRBJ2-1|TRBV7-9|TRBD2
TGTGCCAGCCTGTGGACTAGCGGGAATAATGAGCAGTTCTTC
CASLWTSGNNEQFF
>-|TRBJ1-5|TRBV2|-
TGTGCCAGCAGTGGCACAGGATGGCAGCCCCAGCATTTT
CASSGTGWQPQHF
>-|TRBJ2-7|TRBV11-2|-
TGTGCCAGCAGCTTAAGAGCGGGTGGCGGCGAGCAGTACTTC
CASSLRAGGGEQYF
>-|TRBJ1-4|TRBV2|-
TGTGCCAGCAAGTACTCGCTCCGTACCGATGAAAAACTGTTTTTT
CASKYSLRTDEKLFF
>-|TRBJ2-7|TRBV10-1|-
TGCGCCAGCAGTGATTTGGGTAGGGGATCTCCGGTCTACGAGCAGTACTTC
CASSDLGRGSPVYEQYF
>-|TRBJ1-2|TRBV19|TRBD1
TGTGCCAGTCGGGACAGGGTAGCTGGGAACTATGGCTACACCTTC
CASRDRVAGNYGYTF
>-|TRBJ2-7|TRBV27|TRBD1
TGTGCCAGCAGTTTCGTCGGACAGGGAAACGAGCAGTACTTC
CASSFVGQGNEQYF
>-|TRBJ2-1|TRBV10-3|-
TGTGCCATCAGTGAGGGAGAAGGTTTCGATGAGCAGTTCTTC
CAISEGEGFDEQFF
>-|TRBJ2-7|TRBV30|TRBD2
TGTGCCTGGTACCTATCGGGGGGGGCAGGCGAGCAGTACTTC
CAWYLSGGAGEQYF
>-|TRBJ1-2|TRBV7-2|TRBD1
TGTGCCAGCACCCCAGGGGGCGTCAACTATGGCTACACCTTC
CASTPGGVNYGYTF
>-|TRBJ1-1|TRBV13|-
TGTGCCAGCAGCTCGGGGGGGGCGCGGGGCACTGAAGCTTTCTTT
CASSSGGARGTEAFF
>-|TRBJ2-3|TRBV4-3|TRBD2
TGCGCCAGCAGCCAAGAGGGACTAATAGGGCCCACAGATACGCAGTATTTT
CASSQEGLIGPTDTQYF
>-|TRBJ1-1|TRBV14|-
TGTGCCAGCAGCCACTCAGGGGCCGGGACTGAAGCTTTCTTT
CASSHSGAGTEAFF
>-|TRBJ2-2|TRBV19|TRBD1
TGTGCCAGTAGTATCCAGGGGGAGAGCACCGGGGAGCTGTTTTTT
CASSIQGESTGELFF
>few|TRBJ2-7|TRBV19|TRBD2
TGTGCCAGTAGTGGCGGGGGACCGTCGCCCTACGAGCAGTACTTC
CASSGGGPSPYEQYF
>-|TRBJ1-1|TRBV5-1|-
TGCGCCAGCAGCTTGGGCCTCGTCGGGGAAGCTTTCTTT
CASSLGLVGEAFF
>-|TRBJ2-1|TRBV29-1|-
TGCAGCGTTGAGATAGGGGGCGGCGGGGACGGGCAGTTCTTC
CSVEIGGGGDGQFF
>-|TRBJ2-7|TRBV5-1|-
TGCGCCAGCAGCTTGGCTTCGAGCTCCTACGAGCAGTACTTC
CASSLASSSYEQYF
>-|TRBJ1-2|TRBV18|-
TGTGCCAGCTCGCCCACTAGCGCATCCTATGGCTACACCTTC
CASSPTSASYGYTF
>-|TRBJ1-4|TRBV6-5|TRBD1
TGTGCCAGCAGCCCCAGGGGGCGAGGTGAAAAACTGTTTTTT
CASSPRGRGEKLFF
>-|TRBJ1-4|TRBV7-6|TRBD1
TGTGCCAGCAGCCTTAGACAGGGAGGTAATGAAAAACTGTTTTTT
CASSLRQGGNEKLFF
>once|TRBJ1-1|TRBV30|-
TGTGCCTGGAAGGCAGGGAGGTCTTCCACTGAAGCTTTCTTT
CAWKAGRSSTEAFF
>-|TRBJ1-1|TRBV7-9|-
TGTTCCAGCAGCCGAGTTCCTGAAGCTTTCTTT
CSSSRVPEAFF
>-|TRBJ2-7|TRBV7-2|TRBD1
TGTGCCAGCAGCCCCCGGACAGGAGCCTACGAGCAGTACTTC
CASSPRTGAYEQYF
>-|TRBJ1-3|TRBV9|-
TGTGCCAGCAGCGTAGGGGCTAGGGCGGGGCCCGGGAACACCATATATTTT
CASSVGARAGPGNTIYF
>-|TRBJ1-4|TRBV6-1|-
TGTGCCAGCAGATCCCCCCGAGGGGGTAAGGAAAAACTGTTTTTT
CASRSPRGGKEKLFF
>-|TRBJ1-2|TRBV19|TRBD1
TGTGCCAGTAGTATAGATTTTCAGGGGGCACACTATGGCTACACCTTC
CASSIDFQGAHYGYTF
>-|TRBJ1-1|TRBV19|-
TGTGCCAGTAGTCCAAATGGGGCAGAGAACACTGAAGCTTTCTTT
CASSPNGAENTEAFF
>-|TRBJ2-3|TRBV25-1|-
TGTGCCAGCAGTGAAGACATCACAGATACGCAGTATTTT
CASSEDITDTQYF
>-|TRBJ2-2|TRBV9|TRBD1
TGTGCCAGCAGCGCCCCGACAGGGGGCGCCACCGGGGAGCTGTTTTTT
CASSAPTGGATGELFF
>-|TRBJ2-1|TRBV27|TRBD2
TGTGCCAGCAGTTTATCCGGACTAGTTTGGGAGCAGTTCTTC
CASSLSGLVWEQFF
>-|TRBJ2-1|TRBV4-1|TRBD1
TGCGCCAGCAGCCAAGTTATGCCCGGGACAGGTGGAGTCAATGAGCAGTTCTTC
CASSQVMPGTGGVNEQFF